This T cell receptor (beta chain) was retrieved from a study of Tregs in tolerant kidney transplant recipients. Study results and limitations: Biological reproducibility was not directly addressed in this study.

The protocol was immunoSEQ multiplex PCR, while the TCRdb copy is restricted to in-frame clones and leaves out a portion. This sample yields about 81,000 clones, of which around nine tenths are seen a single time; approximately 1.4% belongs to the top ten. The junction had 7 bases not matched to a gene; V was cut back by 6 bases and J by 1 base. CDR1 is SEHNR and CDR2 is FQNEAQ in the germline V gene (reference sequence). The CDR3 sequence is 16 residues long. Related graft donors supplied nonmyeloablative bone marrow transplants, and mixed chimerism was transient. As to this clone: Its antigen remains unknown.

The receptor comes from a human patient who received a combined kidney and bone marrow transplant. These T cells may partly come from the graft donor. The chain is built from TRBV7-9 and TRBJ2-2; 8 bases are shared with TRBD2. The specimen was CD4+ T cells from blood (PBMCs), collected 24 months after the transplant. DNA of the CDR3: TGTGCCAGCAGTCCTCGACGGGGGGGGAACACCGGGGAGCTGTTTTTT. It codes for CASSPRRGGNTGELFF.